These T cell receptor beta chains were read from a single sample in a study of Graves' ophthalmopathy and Graves' hyperthyroidism. TCRdb re-analysed the multiplex PCR reads in MiXCR, keeping a single row per CDR3 protein. The sample has fewer than 600,000 distinct CDR3 sequences; 13% to 15% are singletons. Sample: blood. These receptors were taken from a woman aged 25 to 39 with Graves' ophthalmopathy. Each CDR3 is given with its conserved first and last residue. The D gene is left open where the match is weak. Clone size is shown for a subset of rows, as once, few, many or a class of expanded clone.

size,length,D,V,J,CDR3,DNA
many,15,NA,TRBV27,TRBJ1-1,CASSSPGIKDTEAFF,TGTGCCAGCAGTTCCCCAGGGATAAAGGACACTGAAGCTTTCTTT
NA,15,NA,TRBV15,TRBJ1-1,CATSSTPQGNTEAFF,TGTGCCACCAGCAGTACTCCCCAGGGGAACACTGAAGCTTTCTTT
many,13,NA,TRBV6-1,TRBJ1-5,CASSERAYQPQHF,TGTGCCAGCAGTGAACGGGCGTATCAGCCCCAGCATTTT
many,16,TRBD1,TRBV6-5,TRBJ1-5,CASSGEDRGSNQPQHF,TGTGCCAGCAGCGGAGAAGACAGGGGAAGCAATCAGCCCCAGCATTTT
many,13,NA,TRBV20-1,TRBJ1-2,CSAIRTELYGYTF,TGCAGTGCTATCCGGACAGAGTTATATGGCTACACCTTC
many,13,NA,TRBV20-1,TRBJ2-5,CSAEVLAGETQYF,TGCAGTGCTGAGGTACTAGCAGGAGAGACCCAGTACTTC
many,14,NA,TRBV25-1,TRBJ1-5,CASSATGMYQPQHF,TGTGCCAGCAGTGCTACAGGGATGTATCAGCCCCAGCATTTT
many,12,NA,TRBV30,TRBJ1-6,CAWSAKNSPLHF,TGTGCCTGGAGTGCGAAAAATTCACCCCTCCACTTT
many,13,NA,TRBV28,TRBJ2-4,CASQGGGFAIQYF,TGTGCCAGCCAGGGAGGGGGTTTTGCAATTCAGTACTTC
many,14,NA,TRBV18,TRBJ2-2,CASSPPLGTGELFF,TGTGCCAGCTCACCACCGCTGGGGACCGGGGAGCTGTTTTTT
many,14,TRBD1,TRBV7-2,TRBJ1-6,CASSFGTGYSPLHF,TGTGCCAGCAGCTTCGGGACAGGCTATTCACCCCTCCACTTT
many,15,TRBD2,TRBV6-5,TRBJ2-2,CASSYSPSGTGELFF,TGTGCCAGCAGTTACTCACCTAGCGGCACCGGGGAGCTGTTTTTT
many,14,NA,TRBV20-1,TRBJ1-1,CSVRFGGVNTEAFF,TGCAGTGTCCGATTCGGGGGAGTGAACACTGAAGCTTTCTTT
many,14,TRBD1,TRBV6-1,TRBJ1-2,CASRSGTVGYGYTF,TGTGCCAGCAGATCCGGGACAGTGGGGTATGGCTACACCTTC
many,15,NA,TRBV2,TRBJ2-5,CASSEAGGEGETQYF,TGTGCCAGCAGTGAAGCGGGCGGGGAAGGAGAGACCCAGTACTTC
many,17,TRBD2,TRBV11-1,TRBJ2-2,CASSLQDRLAGAGELFF,TGTGCCAGCAGCCTCCAAGATCGGCTAGCGGGAGCCGGGGAGCTGTTTTTT
many,14,TRBD2,TRBV29-1,TRBJ2-7,CSVGPGGGSYEQYF,TGCAGCGTTGGACCGGGGGGAGGTTCCTACGAGCAGTACTTC
many,16,NA,TRBV13,TRBJ2-3,CASSPGYSEYTDTQYF,TGTGCCAGCAGCCCGGGCTATTCCGAATACACAGATACGCAGTATTTT
many,14,NA,TRBV7-8,TRBJ2-7,CASSKDGLSYEQYF,TGTGCCAGCAGCAAGGACGGTCTCTCCTACGAGCAGTACTTC
NA,15,NA,TRBV6-4,TRBJ1-1,CASSENRGLNTEAFF,TGTGCCAGCAGTGAAAATAGGGGCTTGAACACTGAAGCTTTCTTT
NA,17,NA,TRBV11-2,TRBJ1-1,CASSLVGGTGMNTEAFF,TGTGCCAGCAGCTTAGTAGGGGGGACGGGTATGAACACTGAAGCTTTCTTT
many,14,NA,TRBV19,TRBJ1-1,CASSPPTQGTEAFF,TGTGCCAGTAGCCCACCCACCCAAGGAACTGAAGCTTTCTTT
many,16,NA,TRBV6-5,TRBJ2-5,CASNPGGLEGGETQYF,TGTGCCAGCAACCCAGGGGGGTTGGAGGGCGGGGAGACCCAGTACTTC
many,13,NA,TRBV20-1,TRBJ2-5,CSARLAQTETQYF,TGCAGTGCTAGACTAGCTCAGACGGAGACCCAGTACTTC
many,18,NA,TRBV28,TRBJ2-2,CASSLQERPFSDTGELFF,TGTGCCAGCAGTTTACAGGAACGCCCTTTTTCCGACACCGGGGAGCTGTTTTTT
many,15,TRBD1,TRBV6-1,TRBJ1-1,CASSEGTGVRPEAFF,TGTGCCAGCAGTGAGGGTACAGGGGTACGTCCTGAAGCTTTCTTT
many,17,NA,TRBV6-5,TRBJ1-1,CASSYSSGAGVNTEAFF,TGTGCCAGCAGTTACTCGTCGGGGGCAGGGGTCAACACTGAAGCTTTCTTT
NA,15,TRBD1,TRBV7-9,TRBJ1-1,CASSYDRGRSTEAFF,TGTGCCAGCAGCTACGACAGGGGGCGAAGCACTGAAGCTTTCTTT
NA,13,NA,TRBV28,TRBJ2-2,CASSHENTGELFF,TGTGCCAGCAGCCACGAAAACACCGGGGAGCTGTTTTTT
many,15,NA,TRBV5-6,TRBJ1-2,CASSLWDPGNYGYTF,TGTGCCAGCAGCTTGTGGGATCCAGGAAACTATGGCTACACCTTC
many,13,TRBD1,TRBV5-4,TRBJ1-1,CASSLDRGSGAFF,TGTGCCAGCAGCTTGGACAGGGGAAGTGGAGCTTTCTTT
NA,14,NA,TRBV11-2,TRBJ2-7,CASSLEAGRHEQYF,TGTGCCAGCAGCTTAGAAGCAGGGAGACACGAGCAGTACTTC
NA,18,TRBD2,TRBV2,TRBJ2-7,CASNGLAGRQKSPYEQYF,TGTGCCAGCAATGGACTAGCGGGACGCCAAAAGTCTCCCTACGAGCAGTACTTC
many,21,NA,TRBV6-9,TRBJ1-5,CASSYSRGILNIPWSNQPQHF,TGTGCCAGCAGTTATTCGCGGGGCATTCTAAACATCCCGTGGAGCAATCAGCCCCAGCATTTT
NA,14,NA,TRBV12-3/TRBV12-4,TRBJ1-5,CASNPQGKSQPQHF,TGTGCCAGCAACCCACAGGGAAAAAGTCAGCCCCAGCATTTT
many,15,NA,TRBV4-2,TRBJ1-1,CASSQEKGRNTEAFF,TGTGCCAGCAGCCAAGAGAAGGGACGGAACACTGAAGCTTTCTTT
many,17,NA,TRBV6-5,TRBJ2-5,CASSNRGAARGLKTQYF,TGTGCCAGCAGTAACCGGGGGGCAGCGCGGGGGCTGAAGACCCAGTACTTC
many,15,NA,TRBV2,TRBJ2-6,CASSETGSGANVLTF,TGTGCCAGCAGTGAAACAGGGTCCGGGGCCAACGTCCTGACTTTC